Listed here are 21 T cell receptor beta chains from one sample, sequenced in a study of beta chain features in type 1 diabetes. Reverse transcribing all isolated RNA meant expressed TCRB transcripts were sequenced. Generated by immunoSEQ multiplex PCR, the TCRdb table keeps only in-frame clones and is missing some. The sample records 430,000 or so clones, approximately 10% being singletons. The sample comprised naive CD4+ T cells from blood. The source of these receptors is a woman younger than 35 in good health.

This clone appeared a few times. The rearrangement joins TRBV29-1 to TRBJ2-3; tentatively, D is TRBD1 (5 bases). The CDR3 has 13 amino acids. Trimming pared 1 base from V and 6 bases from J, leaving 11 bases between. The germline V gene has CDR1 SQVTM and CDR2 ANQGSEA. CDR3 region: CSVEVRVRDTQYF. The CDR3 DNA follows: TGCAGCGTTGAAGTCAGGGTCAGGGATACGCAGTATTTT.

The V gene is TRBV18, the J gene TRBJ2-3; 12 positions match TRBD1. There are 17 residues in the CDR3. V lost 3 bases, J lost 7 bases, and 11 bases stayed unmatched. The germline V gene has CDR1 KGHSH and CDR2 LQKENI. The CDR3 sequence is CASSPNLPGQGANTQYF. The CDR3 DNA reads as TGTGCCAGCTCACCGAATCTACCGGGACAGGGGGCAAATACGCAGTATTTT. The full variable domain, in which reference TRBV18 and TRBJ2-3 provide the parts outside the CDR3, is NAGVMQNPRHLVRRRGQEARLRCSPMKGHSHVYWYRQLPEEGLKFMVYLQKENIIDESGMPKERFSAEFPKEGPSILRIQQVVRGDSAAYFCASSPNLPGQGANTQYFGPGTRLTVL.

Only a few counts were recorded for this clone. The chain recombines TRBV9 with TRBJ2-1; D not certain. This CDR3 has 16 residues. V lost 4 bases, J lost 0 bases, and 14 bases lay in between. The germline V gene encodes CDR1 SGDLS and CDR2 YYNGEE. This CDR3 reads CASSPTMSSSYNEQFF. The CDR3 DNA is TGTGCCAGCAGCCCAACGATGTCTAGCTCCTACAATGAGCAGTTCTTC. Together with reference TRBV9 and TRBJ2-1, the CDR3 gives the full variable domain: DSGVTQTPKHLITATGQRVTLRCSPRSGDLSVYWYQQSLDQGLQFLIQYYNGEERAKGNILERFSAQQFPDLHSELNLSSLELGDSALYFCASSPTMSSSYNEQFFGPGTRLTVL.

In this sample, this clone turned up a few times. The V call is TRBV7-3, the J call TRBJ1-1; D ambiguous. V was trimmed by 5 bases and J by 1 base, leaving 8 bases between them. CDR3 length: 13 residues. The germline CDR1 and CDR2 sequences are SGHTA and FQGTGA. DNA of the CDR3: TGTGCCAGCAGCCCCAAGGGGAACACTGAAGCTTTCTTT. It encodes CASSPKGNTEAFF.

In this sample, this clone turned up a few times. CDR3 nucleotides: TGTGCCAGCAGCTTATCTCCAGCACAAGAGACCCAGTACTTC. Translation: CASSLSPAQETQYF. The chain recombines TRBV7-6 with TRBJ2-5, with D hard to call. The CDR3 sequence is 14 residues long. Per germline, CDR1 SGHVS and CDR2 FNYEAQ. The V and J ends lost 2 bases and 2 bases respectively, with 9 bases between them.

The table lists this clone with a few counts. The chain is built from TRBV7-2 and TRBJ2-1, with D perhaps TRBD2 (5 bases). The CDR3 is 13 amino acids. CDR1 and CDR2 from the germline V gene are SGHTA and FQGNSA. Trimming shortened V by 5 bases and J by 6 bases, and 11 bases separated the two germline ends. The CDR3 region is CASSPRSGNEQFF. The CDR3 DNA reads TGTGCCAGCAGCCCCCGGAGCGGCAATGAGCAGTTCTTC.

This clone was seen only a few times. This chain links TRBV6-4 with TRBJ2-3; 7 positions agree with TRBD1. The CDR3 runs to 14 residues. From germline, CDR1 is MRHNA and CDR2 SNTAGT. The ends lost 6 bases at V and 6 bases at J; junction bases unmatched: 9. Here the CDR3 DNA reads TGTGCCAGCAGCGTGACGGGACAGTCGGATACGCAGTATTTT. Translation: CASSVTGQSDTQYF.

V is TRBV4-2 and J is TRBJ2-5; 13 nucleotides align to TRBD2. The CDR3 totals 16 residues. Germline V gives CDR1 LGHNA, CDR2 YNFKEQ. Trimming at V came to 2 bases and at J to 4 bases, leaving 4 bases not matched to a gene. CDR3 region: CASSQRTSGRRETQYF. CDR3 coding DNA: TGTGCCAGCAGCCAACGGACTAGCGGGAGAAGAGAGACCCAGTACTTC.

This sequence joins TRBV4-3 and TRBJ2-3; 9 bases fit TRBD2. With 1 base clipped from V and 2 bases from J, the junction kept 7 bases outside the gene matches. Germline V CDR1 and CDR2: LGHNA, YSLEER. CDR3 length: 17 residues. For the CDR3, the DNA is TGCGCCAGCAGCCAAGCTAGTGCGGGGGGGGCCACAGATACGCAGTATTTT. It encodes CASSQASAGGATDTQYF.

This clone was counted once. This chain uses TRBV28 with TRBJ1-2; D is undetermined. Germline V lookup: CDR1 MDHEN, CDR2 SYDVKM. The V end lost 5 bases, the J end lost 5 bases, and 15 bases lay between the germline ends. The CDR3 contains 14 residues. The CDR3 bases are TGTGCCAGCAGTCTCCGGGCCATGCTATATGGCTACACCTTC. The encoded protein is CASSLRAMLYGYTF.

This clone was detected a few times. The CDR3 sequence: CASSQDRTAEQFF. The CDR3 DNA reads as TGTGCCAGCAGCCAAGATCGGACGGCAGAGCAGTTCTTC. The chain joins TRBV14 to TRBJ2-1; unclear D gene. Germline V gene lookup returns CDR1 SGHDN and CDR2 FVKESK. V dropped 0 bases and J dropped 10 bases, with 10 bases sitting between them. This CDR3 region has 13 residues.

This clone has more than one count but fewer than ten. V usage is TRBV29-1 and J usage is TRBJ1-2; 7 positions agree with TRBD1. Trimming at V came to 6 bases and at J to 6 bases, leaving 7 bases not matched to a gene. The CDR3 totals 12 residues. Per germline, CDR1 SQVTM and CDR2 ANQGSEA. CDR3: CSVGGTVNGYTF. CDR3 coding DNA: TGCAGCGTCGGGGGGACAGTAAATGGCTACACCTTC.

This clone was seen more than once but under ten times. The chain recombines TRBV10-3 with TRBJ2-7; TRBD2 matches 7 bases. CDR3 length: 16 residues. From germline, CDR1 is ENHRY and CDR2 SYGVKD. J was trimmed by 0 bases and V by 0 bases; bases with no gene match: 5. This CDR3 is CAISESEAGSSYEQYF. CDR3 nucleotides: TGTGCCATCAGTGAGTCGGAAGCGGGATCCTCCTACGAGCAGTACTTC.

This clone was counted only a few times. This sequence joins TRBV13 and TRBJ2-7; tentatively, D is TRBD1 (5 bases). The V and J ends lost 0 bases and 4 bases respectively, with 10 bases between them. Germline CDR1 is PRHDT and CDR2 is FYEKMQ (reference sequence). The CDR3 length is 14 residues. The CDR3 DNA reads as TGTGCCAGCAGCTTAGGCCAGGGCCGGTACGAGCAGTACTTC. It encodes CASSLGQGRYEQYF.

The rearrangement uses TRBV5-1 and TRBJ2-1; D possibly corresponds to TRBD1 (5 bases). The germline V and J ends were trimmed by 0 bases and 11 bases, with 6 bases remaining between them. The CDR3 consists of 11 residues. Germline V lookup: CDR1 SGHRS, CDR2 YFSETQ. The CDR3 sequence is CASSLGQKQFF. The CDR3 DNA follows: TGCGCCAGCAGCTTGGGACAGAAGCAGTTCTTC.

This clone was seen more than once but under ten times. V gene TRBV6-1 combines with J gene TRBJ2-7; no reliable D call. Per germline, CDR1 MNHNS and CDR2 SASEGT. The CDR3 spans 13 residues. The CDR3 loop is CASSLISSCEQYV. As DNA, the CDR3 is TGTGCCAGCTCCCTTATTTCCTCCTGCGAGCAGTACGTC.

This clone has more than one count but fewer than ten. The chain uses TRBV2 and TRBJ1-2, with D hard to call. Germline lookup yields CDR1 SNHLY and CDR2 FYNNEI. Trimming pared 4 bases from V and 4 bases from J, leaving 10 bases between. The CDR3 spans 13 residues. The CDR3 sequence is CASSVVQLYGYTF. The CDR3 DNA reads TGTGCCAGCAGTGTTGTGCAGCTCTATGGCTACACCTTC.

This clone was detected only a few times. The CDR3 region is CANTGRDETQYF. CDR3 DNA: TGTGCCAACACAGGCAGGGACGAGACCCAGTACTTC. This chain joins TRBV21-1 and TRBJ2-5. TRBV21-1 is a pseudogene. There are 12 residues in the CDR3.

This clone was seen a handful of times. CDR3 in DNA: TGTGCCAGCAGCTTAGCGTCGAAGACCCAGTACTTC. As protein: CASSLASKTQYF. The chain links TRBV7-9 to TRBJ2-5; D call uncertain. The V gene lost 0 bases and the J gene lost 6 bases, with 5 bases spanning the gap. This CDR3 spans 12 amino acids. Germline CDR1 and CDR2: SEHNR and FQNEAQ (reference sequence). The entire variable domain, with the rest obtained from reference TRBV7-9 and TRBJ2-5, is as follows: DTGVSQNPRHKITKRGQNVTFRCDPISEHNRLYWYRQTLGQGPEFLTYFQNEAQLEKSRLLSDRFSAERPKGSFSTLEIQRTEQGDSAMYLCASSLASKTQYFGPGTRLLVL.

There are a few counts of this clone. The CDR3 nucleotides read TGCGCCAGCAGCCTCCAGGGGGTATCCGGGGAGCTGTTTTTT. Its translation is CASSLQGVSGELFF. The chain carries TRBV4-1 and TRBJ2-2; the match to TRBD1 covers 7 bases. Germline CDR1 and CDR2: MGHRA and YSYEKL. The ends lost 4 bases at V and 6 bases at J; junction bases unmatched: 5. This CDR3 is built from 14 residues.

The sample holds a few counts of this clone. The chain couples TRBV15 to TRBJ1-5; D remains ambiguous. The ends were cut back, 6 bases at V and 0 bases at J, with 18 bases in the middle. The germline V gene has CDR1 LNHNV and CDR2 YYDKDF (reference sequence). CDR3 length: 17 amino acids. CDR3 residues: CATRPSTGLYSNQPQHF. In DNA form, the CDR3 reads TGTGCCACCAGGCCCTCAACCGGCCTCTATAGCAATCAGCCCCAGCATTTT.